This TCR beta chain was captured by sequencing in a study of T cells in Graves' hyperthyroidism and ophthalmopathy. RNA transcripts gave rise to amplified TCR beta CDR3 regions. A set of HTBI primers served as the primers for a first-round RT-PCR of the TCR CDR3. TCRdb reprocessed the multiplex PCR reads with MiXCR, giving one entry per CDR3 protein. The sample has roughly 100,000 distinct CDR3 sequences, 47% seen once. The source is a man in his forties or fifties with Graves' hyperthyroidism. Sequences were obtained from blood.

CDR3 in amino acids: CSARLAGYEQYF. CDR3 nucleotides: TGCAGTGCTAGACTAGCGGGGTACGAGCAGTACTTC. V usage is TRBV20-1 and J usage is TRBJ2-7; 9 bases align to TRBD2. The CDR3 runs 12 residues. From germline, CDR1 is DFQATT and CDR2 SNEGSKA (reference sequence). With 2 bases clipped from V and 4 bases from J, the junction kept 0 bases outside the gene matches.